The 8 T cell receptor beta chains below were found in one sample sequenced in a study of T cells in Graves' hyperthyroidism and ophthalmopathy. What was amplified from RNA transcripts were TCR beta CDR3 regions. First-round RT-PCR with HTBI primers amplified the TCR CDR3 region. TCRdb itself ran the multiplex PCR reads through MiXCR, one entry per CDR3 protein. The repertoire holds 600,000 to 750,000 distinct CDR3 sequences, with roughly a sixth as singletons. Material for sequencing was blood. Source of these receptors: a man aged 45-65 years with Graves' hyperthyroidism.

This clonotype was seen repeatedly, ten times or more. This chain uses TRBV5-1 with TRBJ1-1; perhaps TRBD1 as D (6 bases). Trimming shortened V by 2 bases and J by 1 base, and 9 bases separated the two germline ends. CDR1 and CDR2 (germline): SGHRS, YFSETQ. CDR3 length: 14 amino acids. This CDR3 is CASSLLQGNTEAFF. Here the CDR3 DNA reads TGCGCCAGCAGCTTACTACAGGGGAACACTGAAGCTTTCTTT.

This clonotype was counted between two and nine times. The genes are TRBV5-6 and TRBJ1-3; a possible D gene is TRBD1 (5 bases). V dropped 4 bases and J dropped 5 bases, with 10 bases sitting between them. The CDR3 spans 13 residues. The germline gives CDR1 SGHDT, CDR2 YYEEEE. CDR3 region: CASSTRDRNTIYF. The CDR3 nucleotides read TGTGCCAGCAGCACACGGGACCGAAACACCATATATTTT. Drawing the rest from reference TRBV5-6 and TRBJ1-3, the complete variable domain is DAGVTQSPTHLIKTRGQQVTLRCSPKSGHDTVSWYQQALGQGPQFIFQYYEEEERQRGNFPDRFSGHQFPNYSSELNVNALLLGDSALYLCASSTRDRNTIYFGEGSWLTVV.

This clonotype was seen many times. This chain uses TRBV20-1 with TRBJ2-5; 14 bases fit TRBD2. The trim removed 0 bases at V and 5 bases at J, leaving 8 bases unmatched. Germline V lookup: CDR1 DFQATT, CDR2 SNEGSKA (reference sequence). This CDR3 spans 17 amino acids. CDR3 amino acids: CSARDWGLAGARETQYF. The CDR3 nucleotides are TGCAGTGCTAGAGATTGGGGACTAGCGGGAGCGCGGGAGACCCAGTACTTC.

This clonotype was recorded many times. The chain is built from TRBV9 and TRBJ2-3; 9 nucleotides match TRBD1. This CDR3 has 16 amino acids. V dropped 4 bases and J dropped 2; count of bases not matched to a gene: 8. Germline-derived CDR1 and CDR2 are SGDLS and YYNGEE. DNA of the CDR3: TGTGCCAGCAGCCCAGTTGGGACAGGGTTCACAGATACGCAGTATTTT. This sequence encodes CASSPVGTGFTDTQYF.

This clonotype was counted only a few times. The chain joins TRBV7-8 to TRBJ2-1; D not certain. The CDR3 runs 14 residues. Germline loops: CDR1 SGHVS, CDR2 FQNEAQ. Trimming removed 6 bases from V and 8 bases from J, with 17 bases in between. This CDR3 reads CASSSIPFGDEQFF. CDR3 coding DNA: TGTGCCAGCAGTTCAATCCCGTTTGGGGATGAGCAGTTCTTC. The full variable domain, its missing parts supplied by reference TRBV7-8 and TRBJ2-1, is GAGVSQSPRYKVAKRGQDVALRCDPISGHVSLFWYQQALGQGPEFLTYFQNEAQLDKSGLPSDRFFAERPEGSVSTLKIQRTQQEDSAVYLCASSSIPFGDEQFFGPGTRLTVL.

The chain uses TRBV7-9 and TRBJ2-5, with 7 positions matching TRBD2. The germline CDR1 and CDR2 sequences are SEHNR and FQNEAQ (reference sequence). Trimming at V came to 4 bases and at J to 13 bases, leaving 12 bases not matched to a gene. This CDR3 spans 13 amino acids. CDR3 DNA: TGTGCCAGCAGCTCCCGGGGGAGCGGGAAAACGTACTTC. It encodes CASSSRGSGKTYF.

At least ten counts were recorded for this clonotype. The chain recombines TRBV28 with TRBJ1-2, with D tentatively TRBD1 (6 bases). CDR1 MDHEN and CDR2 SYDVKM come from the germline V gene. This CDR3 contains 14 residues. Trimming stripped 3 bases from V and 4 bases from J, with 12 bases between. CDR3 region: CASSFQQGLYGYTF. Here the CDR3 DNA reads TGTGCCAGCAGTTTTCAACAGGGTCTCTATGGCTACACCTTC.

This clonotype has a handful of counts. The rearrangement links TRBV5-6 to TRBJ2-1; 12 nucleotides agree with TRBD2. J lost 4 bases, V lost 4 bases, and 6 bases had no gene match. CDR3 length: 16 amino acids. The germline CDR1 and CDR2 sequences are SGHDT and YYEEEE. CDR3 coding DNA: TGTGCCAGCAGCACGTGGACTAGCGGGATTTACAATGAGCAGTTCTTC. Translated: CASSTWTSGIYNEQFF.